This T cell receptor (beta chain) was recovered during a study of T-cell memory formation after mild COVID-19. This clonotype was seen only a few times. V shed 0 bases and J shed 5 bases, with 11 bases lying between them. Germline CDR1 SGHRS, CDR2 YFSETQ. This CDR3 is built from 14 residues. 5'RACE primed at constant segments yielded TCR alpha and TCR beta cDNA libraries bearing sample barcodes and UMIs. A single record per CDR3 protein comes from TCRdb applying MiXCR to the 5' RACE reads. Of 380,000 or so distinct CDR3 sequences listed, approximately 14% are singletons. The sequencing input was PBMCs or a T cell subset sorted from them (not recorded which). The chain has TRBV5-1 and TRBJ1-1; possible D gene TRBD1, 5 bases. This TCR came from a man aged 18 to 29 who had mild COVID-19 (a few samples of this study predate the infection). Cell type and time point are not known. CDR3 nucleotides: TGCGCCAGCAGCTTGGACGCTACAGGAACTGAAGCTTTCTTT. This gives the protein CASSLDATGTEAFF.